This TCR beta chain was observed in a study of cytomegalovirus exposure and HLA in healthy donors. PCR amplification relied on 60 Vbeta primers (plus 13 Jbeta primers). The method was immunoSEQ multiplex PCR; TCRdb's version includes in-frame clones alone and lacks a portion of them. This sample's table has 75,000 to 80,000 clones. Donors were nominally healthy when sampled, though unrecorded immune exposures were likely. The germline CDR1 and CDR2 sequences are WNHNN and SYGVQD (reference sequence). The CDR3 consists of 15 residues. After removal of 4 bases from V and 6 bases from J, the junction contained 6 bases not matched to a gene.

The receptor was derived from a man aged 18 to 30 in good health and CMV-seropositive. The sequenced sample was PBMCs. The rearrangement uses TRBV10-1 and TRBJ2-2, with 9 bases lining up with TRBD1. Here the CDR3 DNA reads TGCGCCAGCAGTGGGGGACAGGGCGCTGCCGGGGAGCTGTTTTTT. Encoded protein: CASSGGQGAAGELFF.